A selection of T cell receptor beta chains follows, all from one sample in a study of shared clonotypes between healthy human individuals. The data were produced by immunoSEQ multiplex PCR, yet TCRdb's version contains in-frame clones alone and is incomplete. The sample holds about 520,000 clones, 70% to 80% seen once. What was sequenced was PBMCs. The receptors here all came from a woman in her thirties or forties in good health. Some clones in this sample may be carry-over from other donors' samples. Each CDR3 is given with its conserved first and last residue. D genes are given only for firm matches. The size entry is marked missing in some rows and otherwise reads once, few, many or a size class.

>TRBV6-5|TRBD1|TRBJ2-7|.
CASRYLGTGAYEQYF
TGTGCCAGCAGATACTTGGGGACAGGGGCCTACGAGCAGTACTTC
>TRBV11-1|.|TRBJ2-7|once
CASSGMISYEQYF
TGTGCCAGCAGCGGGATGATCTCCTACGAGCAGTACTTC
>TRBV19|TRBD2|TRBJ2-7|.
CASSTGLAGTYEQYF
TGTGCCAGTAGTACGGGACTAGCGGGGACCTACGAGCAGTACTTC
>TRBV15|.|TRBJ2-1|.
CATSRDGAAYNEQFF
TGTGCCACCAGCAGAGATGGGGCGGCCTACAATGAGCAGTTCTTC
>TRBV5-6|TRBD1|TRBJ2-5|.
CASSSEGTGGFGETQYF
TGTGCCAGCAGCTCGGAGGGCACAGGGGGCTTCGGTGAGACCCAGTACTTC
>TRBV7-8|TRBD2|TRBJ2-7|.
CASSLARVAGSPYEQYF
TGTGCCAGCAGCTTAGCACGGGTAGCGGGGTCCCCCTACGAGCAGTACTTC
>TRBV19|.|TRBJ1-1|.
CASSDRTLAAFF
TGTGCCAGTAGTGATAGGACCCTTGCGGCTTTCTTT
>TRBV5-4|TRBD2|TRBJ2-3|.
CASSWGLASTDTQYF
TGTGCCAGCAGCTGGGGACTAGCCAGCACAGATACGCAGTATTTT
>TRBV7-9|.|TRBJ1-1|.
CASSKGQGATEAFF
TGTGCCAGCAGCAAGGGTCAGGGAGCCACTGAAGCTTTCTTT
>TRBV4-2|TRBD2|TRBJ2-1|.
CASSQEAGGLSEQFF
TGTGCCAGCAGCCAAGAAGCGGGAGGGCTTAGTGAGCAGTTCTTC
>TRBV5-1|TRBD1|TRBJ2-3|many
CASSTGTALTSTDTQYF
TGCGCCAGCAGCACCGGGACAGCACTAACTAGCACAGATACGCAGTATTTT
>TRBV19|TRBD1|TRBJ1-5|few
CASRFRDRGNQPQHF
TGTGCCAGTAGATTCCGGGACAGGGGTAATCAGCCCCAGCATTTT
>TRBV2|.|TRBJ2-2|once
CASSERGQAANTGELFF
TGTGCCAGCAGTGAAAGGGGCCAGGCAGCTAACACCGGGGAGCTGTTTTTT
>TRBV11-2|.|TRBJ1-1|few
CASSLAAGLTGPEAFF
TGTGCCAGCAGCTTAGCCGCCGGACTCACCGGGCCTGAAGCTTTCTTT
>TRBV11-2|TRBD1|TRBJ2-1|.
CASSQGTGGRMQFF
TGTGCCAGCAGCCAAGGGACAGGGGGCCGCATGCAGTTCTTC
>TRBV5-1|.|TRBJ1-1|.
CASSSGSSYTEAFF
TGCGCCAGCAGCTCGGGGTCCTCATACACTGAAGCTTTCTTT
>TRBV25-1|.|TRBJ2-1|few
CASSAQRVRQFF
TGTGCCAGCAGTGCCCAACGGGTGAGGCAGTTCTTC
>TRBV11-2|TRBD1|TRBJ1-5|.
CASSPDRGNQPQHF
TGTGCCAGCAGCCCAGACAGGGGCAATCAGCCCCAGCATTTT
>TRBV5-8|TRBD2|TRBJ2-7|.
CASSLAGGGYYEQYF
TGTGCCAGCAGCTTGGCCGGCGGGGGGTACTACGAGCAGTACTTC
>TRBV4-3|TRBD1|TRBJ1-5|once
CASSQGGTGGGQPQHF
TGCGCCAGCAGCCAAGGAGGGACAGGGGGAGGTCAGCCCCAGCATTTT
>TRBV6-5|TRBD1|TRBJ1-5|.
CASSPGTGVGQPQHF
TGTGCCAGCAGCCCCGGGACAGGGGTCGGTCAGCCCCAGCATTTT
>TRBV30|.|TRBJ2-7|few
CAWRMSGSSYEQYF
TGTGCCTGGAGGATGTCAGGCAGCTCCTACGAGCAGTACTTC
>TRBV27|.|TRBJ1-5|.
CASSLAGSGNQPQHF
TGTGCCAGCAGTTTAGCGGGATCTGGCAATCAGCCCCAGCATTTT
>TRBV9|.|TRBJ1-1|.
CASSVAVNTEAFF
TGTGCCAGCAGCGTAGCAGTGAACACTGAAGCTTTCTTT
>TRBV27|TRBD1|TRBJ2-6|.
CASRQGQGAPPGANVLTF
TGTGCCAGCAGACAGGGACAGGGGGCCCCTCCTGGGGCCAACGTCCTGACTTTC
>TRBV15|.|TRBJ1-3|.
CATSRDRAGAGNTIYF
TGTGCCACCAGCAGAGATCGGGCAGGGGCTGGAAACACCATATATTTT
>TRBV6-4|.|TRBJ2-3|few
CASSDSAGTDTQYF
TGTGCCAGCAGTGATTCGGCAGGGACAGATACGCAGTATTTT
>TRBV28|.|TRBJ1-5|.
CASSLTGQSNQPQHF
TGTGCCAGCAGCCTGACAGGACAGAGCAATCAGCCCCAGCATTTT
>TRBV6-6|TRBD1|TRBJ1-2|.
CASKLTGGFNYGYTF
TGTGCCAGCAAACTGACAGGGGGATTTAACTATGGCTACACCTTC
>TRBV7-9|TRBD2|TRBJ2-3|.
CASSSGTSGTDTQYF
TGTGCCAGCAGCTCAGGGACTAGCGGCACAGATACGCAGTATTTT
>TRBV7-2|.|TRBJ1-5|.
CASSLDGGINQPQHF
TGTGCCAGCAGCTTAGATGGAGGGATCAATCAGCCCCAGCATTTT
>TRBV5-1|.|TRBJ2-1|few
CASSLVGTLGSYNEQFF
TGCGCCAGCAGCCTTGTGGGGACCCTCGGGAGTTACAATGAGCAGTTCTTC
>TRBV6-6|.|TRBJ2-7|.
CASSYSQEEQYF
TGTGCCAGCAGTTACAGCCAGGAAGAGCAGTACTTC
>TRBV30|.|TRBJ2-2|few
CAWQRRGGGNTGELFF
TGTGCCTGGCAGAGAAGGGGTGGGGGAAACACCGGGGAGCTGTTTTTT
>TRBV27|.|TRBJ2-7|.
CASSLAAPGPYEQYF
TGTGCCAGCAGTTTAGCGGCCCCTGGCCCCTACGAGCAGTACTTC
>TRBV5-1|.|TRBJ2-7|.
CASSLTTEPYEQYF
TGCGCCAGCAGCTTGACGACAGAGCCCTACGAGCAGTACTTC
>TRBV29-1|TRBD2|TRBJ2-1|.
CSVDLAGVYNEQFF
TGCAGCGTTGATCTAGCGGGGGTTTACAATGAGCAGTTCTTC
>TRBV30|TRBD1|TRBJ2-1|.
CAWSLGAGGSGASEQFF
TGTGCCTGGAGTCTTGGAGCAGGGGGCTCCGGTGCCAGTGAGCAGTTCTTC
>TRBV7-3|TRBD1|TRBJ2-3|.
CASSLDRGGTDTQYF
TGTGCCAGCAGCCTCGACAGGGGGGGCACAGATACGCAGTATTTT
>TRBV6-5|TRBD1|TRBJ2-1|.
CASSLFDRGDEQFF
TGTGCCAGCAGTTTGTTTGACAGGGGGGATGAGCAGTTCTTC
>TRBV2|.|TRBJ2-7|.
CASSGQGFYEQYF
TGTGCCAGCAGTGGCCAGGGATTCTACGAGCAGTACTTC
>TRBV10-2|.|TRBJ1-4|few
CASSRDHNEKLFF
TGCGCCAGCAGCCGGGACCATAATGAAAAACTGTTTTTT